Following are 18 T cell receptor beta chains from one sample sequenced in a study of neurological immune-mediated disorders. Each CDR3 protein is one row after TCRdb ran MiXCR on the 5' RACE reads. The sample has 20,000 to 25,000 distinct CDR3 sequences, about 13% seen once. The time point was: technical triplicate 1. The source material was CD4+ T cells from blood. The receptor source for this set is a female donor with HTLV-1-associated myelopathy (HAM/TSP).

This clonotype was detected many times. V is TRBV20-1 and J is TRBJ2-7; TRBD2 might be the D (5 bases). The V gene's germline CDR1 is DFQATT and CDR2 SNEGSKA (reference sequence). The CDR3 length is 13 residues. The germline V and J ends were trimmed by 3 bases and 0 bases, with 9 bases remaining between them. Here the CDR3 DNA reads TGCAGTGCTAGTCCGGGAAGCTCCTACGAGCAGTACTTC. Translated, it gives CSASPGSSYEQYF.

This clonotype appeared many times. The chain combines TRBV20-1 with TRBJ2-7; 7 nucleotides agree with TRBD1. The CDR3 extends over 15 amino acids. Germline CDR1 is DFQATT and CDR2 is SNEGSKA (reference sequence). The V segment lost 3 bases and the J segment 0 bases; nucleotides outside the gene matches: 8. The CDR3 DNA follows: TGCAGTGCTAGCTGGACAGGCAAAAGCTCCTACGAGCAGTACTTC. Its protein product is CSASWTGKSSYEQYF.

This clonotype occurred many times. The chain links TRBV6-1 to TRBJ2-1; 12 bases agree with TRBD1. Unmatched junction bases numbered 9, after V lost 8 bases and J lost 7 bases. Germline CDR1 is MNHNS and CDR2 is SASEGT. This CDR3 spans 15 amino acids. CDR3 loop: CASLRGTGGVNEQFF. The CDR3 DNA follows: TGTGCCAGCTTAAGAGGGACAGGGGGCGTGAATGAGCAGTTCTTC.

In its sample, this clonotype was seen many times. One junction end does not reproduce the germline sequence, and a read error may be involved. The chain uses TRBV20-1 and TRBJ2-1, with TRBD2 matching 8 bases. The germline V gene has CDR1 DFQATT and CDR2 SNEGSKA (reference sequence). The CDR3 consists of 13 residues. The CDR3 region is CSGVSGSWDEQFF. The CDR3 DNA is TGCAGTGGAGTGAGCGGGAGTTGGGATGAGCAGTTCTTT.

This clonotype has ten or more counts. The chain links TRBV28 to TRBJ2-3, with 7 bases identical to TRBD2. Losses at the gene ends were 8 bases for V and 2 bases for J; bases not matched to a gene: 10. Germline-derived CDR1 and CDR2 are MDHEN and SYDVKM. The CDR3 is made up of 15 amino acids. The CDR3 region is CASPPLSGVTDTQYF. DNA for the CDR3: TGTGCCAGCCCCCCCCTGAGCGGGGTCACAGATACGCAGTATTTT.

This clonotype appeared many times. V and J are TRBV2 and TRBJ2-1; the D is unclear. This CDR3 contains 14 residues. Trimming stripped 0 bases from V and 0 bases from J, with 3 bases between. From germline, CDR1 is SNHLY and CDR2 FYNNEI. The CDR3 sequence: CASSEANSYNEQFF. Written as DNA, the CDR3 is TGTGCCAGCAGTGAAGCCAACTCCTACAATGAGCAGTTCTTC.

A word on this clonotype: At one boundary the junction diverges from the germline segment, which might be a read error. CDR3 amino acids: CASRLASREDFF. CDR3 in DNA: TGTGCCAGCAGATTAGCCAGCCGGGAAGATTTCTTT. The gene calls are TRBV6-5 and TRBJ1-1; D remains ambiguous. CDR3 size: 12 residues. Germline V gene data show CDR1 as MNHEY and CDR2 as SVGAGI.

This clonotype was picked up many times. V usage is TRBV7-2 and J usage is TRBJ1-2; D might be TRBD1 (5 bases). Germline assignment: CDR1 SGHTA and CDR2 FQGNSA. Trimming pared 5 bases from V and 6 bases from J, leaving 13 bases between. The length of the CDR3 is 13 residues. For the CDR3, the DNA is TGTGCCAGCAGCACATCCCGACAGAATGGCTACACCTTC. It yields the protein CASSTSRQNGYTF.

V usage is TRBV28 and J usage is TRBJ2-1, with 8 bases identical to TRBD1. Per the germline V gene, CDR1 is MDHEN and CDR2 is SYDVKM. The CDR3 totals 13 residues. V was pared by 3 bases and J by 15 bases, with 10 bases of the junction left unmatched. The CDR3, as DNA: TGTGCCAGCAGTTTCCTTGGACAGGGTGGTTGGTTCTTC. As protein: CASSFLGQGGWFF.

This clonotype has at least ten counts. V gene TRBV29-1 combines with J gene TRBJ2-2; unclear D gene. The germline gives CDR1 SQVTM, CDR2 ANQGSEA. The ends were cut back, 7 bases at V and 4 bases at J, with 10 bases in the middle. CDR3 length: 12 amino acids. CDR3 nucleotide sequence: TGCAGCGCCGGCGGAGTCACCGGGGAGCTGTTTTTT. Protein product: CSAGGVTGELFF.

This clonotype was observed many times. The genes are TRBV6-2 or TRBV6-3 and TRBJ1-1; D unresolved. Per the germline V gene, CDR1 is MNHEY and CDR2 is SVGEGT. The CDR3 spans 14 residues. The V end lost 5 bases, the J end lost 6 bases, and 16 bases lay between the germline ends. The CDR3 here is CASSAQTANSEAFF. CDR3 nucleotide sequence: TGTGCCAGCAGTGCCCAAACAGCTAATTCTGAAGCTTTCTTT.

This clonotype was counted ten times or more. The CDR3 protein is CASSPLAGAYNEQFF. CDR3 sequence (DNA): TGTGCCAGCAGCCCATTAGCGGGGGCGTACAATGAGCAGTTCTTC. This rearrangement joins TRBV14 to TRBJ2-1; 9 positions agree with TRBD2. V gave up 4 bases and J gave up 4 bases; unmatched junction bases: 5. The CDR3 loop spans 15 amino acids. The germline V gene has CDR1 SGHDN and CDR2 FVKESK.

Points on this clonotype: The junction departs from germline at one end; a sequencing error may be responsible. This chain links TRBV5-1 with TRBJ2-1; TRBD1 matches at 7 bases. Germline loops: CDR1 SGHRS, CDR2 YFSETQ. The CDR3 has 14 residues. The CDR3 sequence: CASGEGHQGDEQFF. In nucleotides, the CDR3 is TGCGCCAGCGGTGAGGGACACCAGGGGGATGAGCAGTTCTTT.

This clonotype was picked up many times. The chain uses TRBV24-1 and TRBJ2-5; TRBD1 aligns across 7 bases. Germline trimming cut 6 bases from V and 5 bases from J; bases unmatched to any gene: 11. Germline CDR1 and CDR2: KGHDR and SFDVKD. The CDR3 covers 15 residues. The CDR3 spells CATSQYRQGLETQYF. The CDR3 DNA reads TGTGCCACCAGTCAGTATCGACAGGGTTTGGAGACCCAGTACTTC.

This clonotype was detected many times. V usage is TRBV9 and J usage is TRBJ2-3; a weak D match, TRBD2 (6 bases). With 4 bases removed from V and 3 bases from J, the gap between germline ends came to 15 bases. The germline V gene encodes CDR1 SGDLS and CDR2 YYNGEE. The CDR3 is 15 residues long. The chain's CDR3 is CASSFGLTGTDTQYF. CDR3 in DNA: TGTGCCAGCAGCTTCGGACTAACGGGGACAGATACGCAGTATTTT.

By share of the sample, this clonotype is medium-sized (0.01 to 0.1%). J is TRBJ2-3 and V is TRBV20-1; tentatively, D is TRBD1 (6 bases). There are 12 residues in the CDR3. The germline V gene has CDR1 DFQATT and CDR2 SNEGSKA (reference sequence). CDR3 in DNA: TGCAGCGTAAACAGGGTTCAGGATACGCAGTATTTT. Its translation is CSVNRVQDTQYF.

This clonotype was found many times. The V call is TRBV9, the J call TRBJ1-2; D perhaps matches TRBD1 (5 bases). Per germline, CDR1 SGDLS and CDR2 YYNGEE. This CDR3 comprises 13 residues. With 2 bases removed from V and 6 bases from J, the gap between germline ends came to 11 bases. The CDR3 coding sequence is TGTGCCAGCAGCGTGGGGACTGAGGATGGCTACACCTTC. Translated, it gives CASSVGTEDGYTF. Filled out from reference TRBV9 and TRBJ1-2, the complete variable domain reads DSGVTQTPKHLITATGQRVTLRCSPRSGDLSVYWYQQSLDQGLQFLIQYYNGEERAKGNILERFSAQQFPDLHSELNLSSLELGDSALYFCASSVGTEDGYTFGSGTRLTVV.

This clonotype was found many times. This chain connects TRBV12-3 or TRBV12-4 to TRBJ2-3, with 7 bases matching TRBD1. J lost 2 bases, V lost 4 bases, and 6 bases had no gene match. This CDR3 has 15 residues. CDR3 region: CASSSKTGNTDTQYF. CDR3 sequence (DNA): TGTGCCAGCAGTTCCAAGACAGGGAACACAGATACGCAGTATTTT.